Presented here are 32 T cell receptor beta chains from one specimen sequenced in a study of cytomegalovirus exposure and HLA in healthy donors. The primer mix had 60 Vbeta and 13 Jbeta primers. Profiling relied on immunoSEQ multiplex PCR, and the TCRdb table lists in-frame clones only, not all of them. The table includes approximately 100,000 clones, 55% to 80% detected once. The specimen sequenced was PBMCs. These receptors originate from a female donor in good health and CMV-seronegative.

The chain links TRBV30 to TRBJ1-1; 8 bases map to TRBD1. CDR1 is GTSNPN and CDR2 is SVGIG in the germline V gene (reference sequence). This CDR3 is 19 amino acids long. V dropped 4 bases and J dropped 0; count of bases not matched to a gene: 19. Here the CDR3 reads CAWTFGRGQGVFMNTEAFF. The DNA of the CDR3 is TGTGCCTGGACTTTTGGCCGAGGACAGGGCGTTTTCATGAACACTGAAGCTTTCTTT.

Only a few counts were recorded for this clone. The CDR3 DNA is TGCGCCAGCAGTGACGGACAGGGCGACTATGGCTACACCTTC. Residues: CASSDGQGDYGYTF. The V and J genes are TRBV10-2 and TRBJ1-2; 8 nucleotides agree with TRBD1. Germline loops: CDR1 WSHSY, CDR2 SAAADI. V gave up 3 bases and J gave up 3 bases; unmatched junction bases: 3. The CDR3 covers 14 residues.

In this sample, this clone turned up a few times. V usage is TRBV5-4 and J usage is TRBJ2-5, with 7 nucleotides matching TRBD1. The CDR3 runs 12 residues. Trimming cost V 9 bases and J 7 bases; bases outside gene matches: 9. CDR1 SGHNT and CDR2 YYREEE come from the germline V gene (reference sequence). The CDR3 loop reads CAITQGVGTQYF. The CDR3 DNA follows: TGTGCCATTACCCAGGGGGTAGGGACCCAGTACTTC. Combining the CDR3 with reference TRBV5-4 and TRBJ2-5 gives the whole variable domain ETGVTQSPTHLIKTRGQQVTLRCSSQSGHNTVSWYQQALGQGPQFIFQYYREEENGRGNFPPRFSGLQFPNYSSELNVNALELDDSALYLCAITQGVGTQYFGPGTRLLVL.

The genes are TRBV5-6 and TRBJ2-7, with 8 bases lining up with TRBD1. Germline values: CDR1 SGHDT, CDR2 YYEEEE. CDR3 length equals 14 residues. V shed 3 bases, J shed 2 bases, and the junction held 4 bases outside the gene matches. CDR3 in amino acids: CASSSTGGAYEQYF. The CDR3 nucleotides are TGTGCCAGCAGCTCCACAGGGGGAGCCTACGAGCAGTACTTC.

The J gene is TRBJ2-7, the V gene TRBV4-1, with TRBD2 identical over 10 bases. The ends lost 4 bases at V and 2 bases at J; junction bases unmatched: 5. This CDR3 has 15 amino acids. Looked up from germline, CDR1 is MGHRA and CDR2 is YSYEKL. CDR3 loop: CASSPSGTSAYEQYF. CDR3 coding DNA: TGCGCCAGCAGCCCTTCCGGGACTAGCGCCTACGAGCAGTACTTC.

The V call is TRBV5-6, the J call TRBJ2-5; TRBD2 agrees at 9 bases. The CDR3 contains 15 residues. V lost 4 bases, J lost 4 bases, and 8 bases stayed unmatched. The germline V gene encodes CDR1 SGHDT and CDR2 YYEEEE. CDR3 residues: CASSHLLAGPETQYF. The CDR3 DNA follows: TGTGCCAGCAGCCACCTCCTAGCGGGGCCAGAGACCCAGTACTTC.

This clone was found once. The V call is TRBV27, the J call TRBJ2-7; TRBD1 aligns across 8 bases. CDR1 and CDR2 from the germline V gene are MNHEY and SMNVEV (reference sequence). The CDR3 consists of 13 residues. J lost 3 bases, V lost 5 bases, and 3 bases had no gene match. The CDR3 loop is CASSDTGGYEQYF. For the CDR3, the DNA is TGTGCCAGCAGTGATACAGGGGGCTACGAGCAGTACTTC.

The chain combines TRBV6-1 with TRBJ1-6, with D unclear. The CDR3 runs to 16 residues. From germline, CDR1 is MNHNS and CDR2 SASEGT. V lost 2 bases to trimming and J lost 6 bases, with 14 bases between them. DNA of the CDR3: TGTGCCAGCAGTGAACTTGCGGGATGGAGTAATTCACCCCTCCACTTT. Encoded protein: CASSELAGWSNSPLHF.

This clone turned up a few times. The V gene is TRBV10-2, the J gene TRBJ2-3, with a tentative D call TRBD1 (5 bases). Trimming removed 3 bases from V and 1 base from J, with 5 bases in between. The CDR3 consists of 13 residues. From germline, CDR1 is WSHSY and CDR2 SAAADI. CDR3 sequence reads: CASSEQGTDTQYF. DNA of the CDR3: TGCGCCAGCAGTGAACAGGGCACAGATACGCAGTATTTT.

This chain joins TRBV10-2 and TRBJ1-5, with 8 positions matching TRBD1. Per the germline V gene, CDR1 is WSHSY and CDR2 is SAAADI. CDR3 length: 15 residues. Trimming removed 5 bases from V and 1 base from J; junction bases left unmatched: 4. The CDR3 nucleotides read TGCGCCAGCAGTCTTCAGGGGGCAAGCAATCAGCCCCAGCATTTT. This sequence encodes CASSLQGASNQPQHF.

The chain couples TRBV5-6 to TRBJ2-7; a weak D match, TRBD1 (5 bases). The CDR3 is made up of 15 amino acids. Trimming left V 4 bases short and J 2 bases short, with 16 bases between. CDR1 and CDR2 from the germline V gene are SGHDT and YYEEEE. CDR3 DNA: TGTGCCAGCAGCCCGTTAGACAGTTTGGCCTACGAGCAGTACTTC. Translation gives CASSPLDSLAYEQYF.

The chain carries TRBV11-2 and TRBJ1-1; 8 bases map to TRBD1. Germline V gene lookup returns CDR1 SGHAT and CDR2 FQNNGV. J lost 5 bases, V lost 1 base, and 3 bases had no gene match. The CDR3 has 14 amino acids. The CDR3 DNA sequence: TGTGCCAGCAGCTTAGGGGACAGGCGAACTGAAGCTTTCTTT. Translated: CASSLGDRRTEAFF.

This clone was counted a single time. The rearrangement uses TRBV30 and TRBJ2-3, with TRBD2 matching over 14 bases. Trimming at V came to 7 bases and at J to 3 bases, leaving 12 bases not matched to a gene. This CDR3 spans 17 amino acids. Germline V CDR1 and CDR2: GTSNPN, SVGIG (reference sequence). The chain's CDR3 is CASDRTSGGSATDTQYF. The CDR3 nucleotides read TGTGCCTCCGACCGGACTAGCGGGGGGTCCGCGACAGATACGCAGTATTTT.

V and J are TRBV19 and TRBJ2-7, with TRBD2 matching over 9 bases. CDR3 size: 14 residues. Germline V gene data show CDR1 as LNHDA and CDR2 as SQIVND (reference sequence). The trim removed 11 bases at V and 4 bases at J, leaving 12 bases unmatched. The DNA for the CDR3 is TGTGCCTCAACACCCGGGACTAGCACATACGAGCAGTACTTC. Its translation: CASTPGTSTYEQYF.

The chain recombines TRBV6-1 with TRBJ1-1, with D perhaps matching TRBD1 (6 bases). The germline V gene encodes CDR1 MNHNS and CDR2 SASEGT. V was trimmed by 2 bases and J by 3 bases, leaving 16 bases between them. This CDR3 is built from 16 residues. The CDR3 DNA reads as TGTGCCAGCAGTGAACAACAGGGAAGGAGGTACACTGAAGCTTTCTTT. It codes for CASSEQQGRRYTEAFF.

The chain joins TRBV30 to TRBJ2-7; 7 bases fit TRBD1. The V and J ends lost 0 bases and 9 bases, in that order; junction bases with no gene match: 14. Per germline, CDR1 GTSNPN and CDR2 SVGIG (reference sequence). The CDR3 extends over 15 amino acids. The CDR3 DNA is TGTGCCTGGAGTGTACCGGGACAGTTTATTACGAGGCAGTACTTC. Amino acids: CAWSVPGQFITRQYF.

CDR3 sequence (DNA): TGTGCCAGCAGCGAAGGGGCCGGGGAGCTGTTTTTT. It specifies CASSEGAGELFF. This rearrangement joins TRBV11-3 to TRBJ2-2; weak D call: TRBD1 (5 bases). The V end was cut by 5 bases, the J end by 6 bases, with 7 bases between. CDR1 and CDR2 (germline): SGHNT, YENEEA. This CDR3 is built from 12 residues.

Concerning this clone itself: Germline is not matched at one junction end, which may reflect a read error. The chain is built from TRBV7-9 and TRBJ2-7; weak D call: TRBD1 (6 bases). CDR3 length: 15 amino acids. Germline V gene data show CDR1 as SEHNR and CDR2 as FQNEAQ (reference sequence). CDR3 nucleotide sequence: TGTTCCAGCAGCGCCGGACAGTCAAACTCCTACGAGCAGTACTTC. Translation: CSSSAGQSNSYEQYF.

This clone was observed a few times. The chain joins TRBV10-3 to TRBJ2-1, with 8 positions matching TRBD2. Germline assignment: CDR1 ENHRY and CDR2 SYGVKD. The CDR3 length is 14 residues. After removal of 5 bases from V and 7 bases from J, the junction contained 7 bases not matched to a gene. The DNA for the CDR3 is TGTGCCATCAGTCGGGAGGGCCAAAAGAATGAGCAGTTCTTC. Translated: CAISREGQKNEQFF.

This chain links TRBV4-1 with TRBJ1-1, with D perhaps matching TRBD1 (5 bases). The CDR3 sequence is 17 residues long. Germline V lookup: CDR1 MGHRA, CDR2 YSYEKL. Trimming stripped 0 bases from V and 0 bases from J, with 14 bases between. Written as DNA, the CDR3 is TGCGCCAGCAGCCAAGAGGCGAACAGGTTGATGAACACTGAAGCTTTCTTT. Protein product: CASSQEANRLMNTEAFF.

The chain has TRBV4-1 and TRBJ2-1, with 10 nucleotides matching TRBD2. In germline, CDR1 is MGHRA, CDR2 YSYEKL. The CDR3 is 15 residues long. V lost 5 bases, J lost 4 bases, and 5 bases stayed unmatched. The DNA for the CDR3 is TGCGCCAGCAGCATACTAGCGGGGAGTTACAATGAGCAGTTCTTC. This encodes CASSILAGSYNEQFF.

The V call is TRBV30, the J call TRBJ1-5; the D gene is possibly TRBD1 (5 bases). This CDR3 is 13 amino acids long. Trimming shortened V by 2 bases and J by 4 bases, and 9 bases separated the two germline ends. The V gene's germline CDR1 is GTSNPN and CDR2 SVGIG (reference sequence). The CDR3, as DNA: TGTGCCTGGAGTCCCACAGGTAATCAGCCCCAGCATTTT. This translates into CAWSPTGNQPQHF.

The chain carries TRBV7-6 and TRBJ2-7, with D tentatively TRBD1 (6 bases). V was cut by 2 bases and J by 3 bases, with 14 bases left in between. Germline assignment: CDR1 SGHVS and CDR2 FNYEAQ. The CDR3 contains 15 residues. The CDR3 DNA reads as TGTGCCAGCAGCTTAATGGTTACAGGGTTCTACGAGCAGTACTTC. Translating it yields CASSLMVTGFYEQYF.

V and J are TRBV5-4 and TRBJ2-1, with 10 bases fitting TRBD1. Trimming took 0 bases from V and 9 from J; bases not matched to a gene: 9. This CDR3 comprises 16 residues. In germline, CDR1 is SGHNT, CDR2 YYREEE (reference sequence). CDR3 sequence: CASSLGGQGVVREQFF. DNA of the CDR3: TGTGCCAGCAGCTTGGGAGGACAGGGGGTAGTACGTGAGCAGTTCTTC.

The chain links TRBV5-4 to TRBJ1-1, with a weak D call TRBD1 (6 bases). The ends were cut back, 2 bases at V and 4 bases at J, with 12 bases in the middle. Germline CDR1 SGHNT, CDR2 YYREEE (reference sequence). The CDR3 totals 14 residues. CDR3 residues: CASSFGQIGTEAFF. For the CDR3, the DNA is TGTGCCAGCAGCTTCGGACAGATAGGCACTGAAGCTTTCTTT.

The chain employs TRBV5-6 and TRBJ1-5; the match to TRBD1 covers 8 bases. Germline CDR1 reads SGHDT; CDR2 reads YYEEEE. CDR3 length equals 15 residues. Trimming cost V 0 bases and J 4 bases; bases outside gene matches: 3. The CDR3 is CASSLGTGGNQPQHF. The CDR3 DNA sequence: TGTGCCAGCAGCTTGGGTACAGGGGGAAATCAGCCCCAGCATTTT.

This chain connects TRBV18 to TRBJ1-1; D ambiguous. The length of the CDR3 is 14 residues. Per germline, CDR1 KGHSH and CDR2 LQKENI. Deletions cut 0 bases from V and 4 bases from J, with 9 bases between. CDR3 protein: CASSPPSSATEAFF. CDR3 nucleotides: TGTGCCAGCTCACCACCGTCGAGTGCCACTGAAGCTTTCTTT.

This clone was seen only once. This sequence joins TRBV9 and TRBJ2-3; 9 bases are a match to TRBD2. The CDR3 is 14 residues long. Trimming took 2 bases from V and 3 from J; bases not matched to a gene: 1. Germline lookup yields CDR1 SGDLS and CDR2 YYNGEE. CDR3 amino acids: CASSVRGGTDTQYF. The CDR3, as DNA: TGTGCCAGCAGCGTGCGGGGGGGTACAGATACGCAGTATTTT.

The CDR3 region has the DNA TGTGCCTGGAGTTCGCCACGGGAAAATTCACCCCTCCACTTT. Encoded protein: CAWSSPRENSPLHF. The chain is built from TRBV30 and TRBJ1-6; D gene uncertain. This CDR3 spans 14 amino acids. V lost 2 bases and J lost 7, with 12 bases in between. The germline CDR1 and CDR2 sequences are GTSNPN and SVGIG (reference sequence).

This sequence joins TRBV28 and TRBJ2-3; the match to TRBD1 covers 8 bases. Germline assignment: CDR1 MDHEN and CDR2 SYDVKM. V trimming: 6 bases; J trimming: 4 bases; junction bases outside the gene matches: 3. This CDR3 region has 13 residues. In nucleotides, the CDR3 is TGTGCCAGCAGCCCAGGGGGCCCAGATACGCAGTATTTT. It yields the protein CASSPGGPDTQYF. Complete variable domain (other parts from reference TRBV28 and TRBJ2-3): DVKVTQSSRYLVKRTGEKVFLECVQDMDHENMFWYRQDPGLGLRLIYFSYDVKMKEKGDIPEGYSVSREKKERFSLILESASTNQTSMYLCASSPGGPDTQYFGPGTRLTVL.

This sequence joins TRBV12-5 and TRBJ1-5; D unresolved. CDR1 is LGHNT, CDR2 FRNRAP, per germline. The V gene lost 8 bases and the J gene lost 7 bases, with 15 bases spanning the gap. The CDR3 is 13 amino acids. CDR3 sequence reads: CASTGSIMQPQHF. The DNA of the CDR3 is TGTGCTAGTACGGGGAGTATTATGCAGCCCCAGCATTTT.

This chain joins TRBV27 and TRBJ2-7; 12 bases are a match to TRBD1. Germline CDR1 MNHEY, CDR2 SMNVEV (reference sequence). The J segment lost 5 bases and the V segment lost 2 bases, leaving 1 base of the junction unmatched. The CDR3 is 14 amino acids. The CDR3 protein is CASSLGTGGHEQYF. CDR3 in DNA: TGTGCCAGCAGTTTAGGGACAGGGGGCCACGAGCAGTACTTC.